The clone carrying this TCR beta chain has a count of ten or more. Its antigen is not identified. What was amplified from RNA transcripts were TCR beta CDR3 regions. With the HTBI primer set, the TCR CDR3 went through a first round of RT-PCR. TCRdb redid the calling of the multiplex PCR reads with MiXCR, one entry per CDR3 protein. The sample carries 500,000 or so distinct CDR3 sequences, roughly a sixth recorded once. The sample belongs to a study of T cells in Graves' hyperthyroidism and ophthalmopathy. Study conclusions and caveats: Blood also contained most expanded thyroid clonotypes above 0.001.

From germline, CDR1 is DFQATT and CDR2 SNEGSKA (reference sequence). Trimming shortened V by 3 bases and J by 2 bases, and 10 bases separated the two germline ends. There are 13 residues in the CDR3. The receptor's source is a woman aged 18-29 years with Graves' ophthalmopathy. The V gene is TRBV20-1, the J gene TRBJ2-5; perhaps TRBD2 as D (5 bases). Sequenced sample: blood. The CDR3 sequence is CSASSSGQETQYF. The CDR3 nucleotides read TGCAGTGCTAGTTCGAGCGGTCAAGAGACCCAGTACTTC.